These 23 T cell receptor beta chains were all obtained from the same sample, sequenced in a study of T cells in Graves' hyperthyroidism and ophthalmopathy. TCR beta CDR3 region amplification was performed from RNA transcripts. First-round RT-PCR targeting the TCR CDR3 was performed with the HTBI primer set. TCRdb fed the multiplex PCR reads into MiXCR, producing one record per CDR3 protein. The sample carries approximately 270,000 distinct CDR3 sequences, less than 15% recorded once. Sequencing was carried out using blood. The receptor set was obtained from a woman aged 40 to 50 with Graves' hyperthyroidism that later progressed to Graves' ophthalmopathy.

This clonotype was seen ten or more times. This sequence joins TRBV7-9 and TRBJ2-2; 11 bases are shared with TRBD2. J lost 4 bases, V lost 6 bases, and 7 bases had no gene match. Germline lookup yields CDR1 SEHNR and CDR2 FQNEAQ (reference sequence). The CDR3 is made up of 16 amino acids. As DNA, the CDR3 is TGTGCCAGCAGGGGGCTAGCGGGAGGATTCACCGGGGAGCTGTTTTTT. Translated: CASRGLAGGFTGELFF. The variable domain in full, completed from reference TRBV7-9 and TRBJ2-2, reads DTGVSQNPRHKITKRGQNVTFRCDPISEHNRLYWYRQTLGQGPEFLTYFQNEAQLEKSRLLSDRFSAERPKGSFSTLEIQRTEQGDSAMYLCASRGLAGGFTGELFFGEGSRLTVL.

This clonotype was seen repeatedly, ten times or more. The gene calls are TRBV30 and TRBJ2-7; no firm D call. Trimming pared 0 bases from V and 2 bases from J, leaving 5 bases between. Germline assignment: CDR1 GTSNPN and CDR2 SVGIG (reference sequence). The CDR3 covers 12 residues. CDR3 region: CAWSVSAYEQYF. The CDR3 DNA reads as TGTGCCTGGAGTGTATCTGCCTACGAGCAGTACTTC.

This clonotype was counted many times. The chain uses TRBV13 and TRBJ2-1; TRBD1 agrees at 8 bases. V gave up 4 bases and J gave up 7 bases; unmatched junction bases: 9. The CDR3 consists of 15 residues. The germline CDR1 and CDR2 sequences are PRHDT and FYEKMQ (reference sequence). The CDR3 protein is CASSYTKQGENEQFF. CDR3 nucleotides: TGTGCCAGCAGCTACACGAAACAGGGGGAAAATGAGCAGTTCTTC. The whole variable domain, filled in from reference TRBV13 and TRBJ2-1, reads AAGVIQSPRHLIKEKRETATLKCYPIPRHDTVYWYQQGPGQDPQFLISFYEKMQSDKGSIPDRFSAQQFSDYHSELNMSSLELGDSALYFCASSYTKQGENEQFFGPGTRLTVL.

This clonotype was detected only a few times. A single base separates this from a much larger clone, so it may be a read error. The chain carries TRBV19 and TRBJ1-1; possible D gene TRBD1, 6 bases. The germline CDR1 and CDR2 sequences are LNHDA and SQIVND (reference sequence). The CDR3 has 15 residues. The CDR3 region is CASSIGQDFNTGAFF. The CDR3 bases are TGTGCCAGTAGTATAGGACAGGATTTCAACACTGGAGCTTTCTTT.

This clonotype was seen repeatedly, ten times or more. The chain combines TRBV6-5 with TRBJ1-6, with 7 bases that match TRBD1. CDR1 and CDR2 (germline): MNHEY, SVGAGI. Trimming at V came to 0 bases and at J to 9 bases, leaving 8 bases not matched to a gene. This CDR3 contains 16 residues. In DNA, the CDR3 is TGTGCCAGCAGTTACTCAGAGACAGGGATCGGTTCACCCCTCCACTTT. Its protein is CASSYSETGIGSPLHF.

This clonotype was recorded at least ten times. The chain joins TRBV11-2 to TRBJ2-1; TRBD2 is a possible D gene (6 bases). Germline assignment: CDR1 SGHAT and CDR2 FQNNGV. The CDR3 length is 15 residues. Trimming cost V 10 bases and J 0 bases, with 16 bases left between them. The CDR3 here is CATLNLASSYNEQFF. DNA of the CDR3: TGTGCCACCCTCAACCTAGCGAGCTCCTACAATGAGCAGTTCTTC.

This clonotype was seen at least ten times. V usage is TRBV13 and J usage is TRBJ2-5; no clear D. This CDR3 comprises 15 residues. V was shortened by 5 bases and J by 1 base, with 14 bases between the two germline ends. Germline loops: CDR1 PRHDT, CDR2 FYEKMQ (reference sequence). CDR3 in DNA: TGTGCCAGCAGCGCCCCGCAGGAGTTCCAAGAGACCCAGTACTTC. Translation gives CASSAPQEFQETQYF.

This clonotype rates as medium-sized. V and J are TRBV28 and TRBJ1-1; D perhaps matches TRBD1 (5 bases). Per germline, CDR1 MDHEN and CDR2 SYDVKM. Trimming stripped 6 bases from V and 4 bases from J, with 15 bases between. This CDR3 spans 14 amino acids. The CDR3 protein is CASSWTPRGTEAFF. The CDR3 DNA reads TGTGCCAGCAGCTGGACACCGCGGGGCACTGAAGCTTTCTTT.

Comment on this clonotype: A much more abundant neighbour one base away suggests this may be a read error. This rearrangement joins TRBV30 to TRBJ2-7; D is possibly TRBD1 (5 bases). Trimming took 4 bases from V and 6 from J, leaving 22 bases between them. Per germline, CDR1 GTSNPN and CDR2 SVGIG (reference sequence). CDR3 length equals 15 residues. The CDR3 nucleotides are TGTGCCTGGAAGTTAAGGGGCAAGGGTTGGTCCGAGCAGTACTTC. This translates into CAWKLRGKGWSEQYF.

This clonotype was recorded many times. The gene calls are TRBV12-3 or TRBV12-4 and TRBJ2-3, with 7 bases aligning to TRBD1. V gave up 5 bases and J gave up 4 bases; unmatched junction bases: 9. There are 15 residues in the CDR3. The CDR3 DNA sequence: TGTGCCAGCAGTGCAAAGGGGGCACGGGCAGATACGCAGTATTTT. It codes for CASSAKGARADTQYF.

Only a few counts were recorded for this clonotype. The chain employs TRBV27 and TRBJ1-5; D is perhaps TRBD1 (5 bases). Germline values: CDR1 MNHEY, CDR2 SMNVEV (reference sequence). There are 14 residues in the CDR3. V was clipped by 8 bases and J by 2 bases, with 13 bases between them. DNA for the CDR3: TGTGCCAGCCGTGTACAAGGGGGCAATCAGCCCCAGCATTTT. It translates to CASRVQGGNQPQHF.

This clonotype was found a few times. The rearrangement links TRBV5-1 to TRBJ2-5; 7 bases are a match to TRBD2. After removal of 0 bases from V and 10 bases from J, the junction contained 9 bases not matched to a gene. Germline V gene sequence: CDR1 SGHRS, CDR2 YFSETQ. The CDR3 is made up of 14 amino acids. CDR3 region: CASSLGSGIGNQYF. The CDR3 DNA reads TGCGCCAGCAGCTTGGGAAGCGGGATAGGTAACCAGTACTTC.

The gene calls are TRBV20-1 and TRBJ1-5; possible D gene TRBD1, 5 bases. The ends were cut back, 5 bases at V and 3 bases at J, with 11 bases in the middle. In germline, CDR1 is DFQATT, CDR2 SNEGSKA (reference sequence). The CDR3 runs to 13 residues. The CDR3 DNA reads TGCAGTGCTGTTCTACAGGACAATCAGCCCCAGCATTTT. Translating it yields CSAVLQDNQPQHF.

This clonotype showed up many times. The rearrangement uses TRBV5-1 and TRBJ1-1; TRBD1 might be the D (5 bases). The germline gives CDR1 SGHRS, CDR2 YFSETQ. The CDR3 is 14 residues long. V was pared by 5 bases and J by 1 base, with 12 bases between. The CDR3 here is CASRIGGPNTEAFF. CDR3 nucleotides: TGCGCCAGCAGAATTGGGGGACCGAACACTGAAGCTTTCTTT.

The chain employs TRBV29-1 and TRBJ2-3, with 9 nucleotides matching TRBD2. The germline CDR1 and CDR2 sequences are SQVTM and ANQGSEA. The CDR3 sequence is 17 residues long. The V segment lost 6 bases and the J segment 5 bases; nucleotides outside the gene matches: 18. As DNA, the CDR3 is TGCAGCGTCGGGTCTCGATGGGCGGGAGGGCCTAAAGATACGCAGTATTTT. The encoded protein is CSVGSRWAGGPKDTQYF.

This clonotype was seen repeatedly, ten times or more. The rearrangement uses TRBV27 and TRBJ2-7; D is uncertain. The CDR3 extends over 14 amino acids. Trimming stripped 1 base from V and 2 bases from J, with 9 bases between. Germline V gene sequence: CDR1 MNHEY, CDR2 SMNVEV (reference sequence). Here the CDR3 reads CASSLYLKPYEQYF. The DNA of the CDR3 is TGTGCCAGCAGTTTATATCTGAAGCCCTACGAGCAGTACTTC.

This clonotype came up many times. The rearrangement uses TRBV12-3 or TRBV12-4 and TRBJ2-2; TRBD1 agrees at 8 bases. The V gene end was trimmed by 2 bases and the J gene end by 7 bases; junction bases not matched to a gene: 6. The CDR3 sequence is 15 residues long. The CDR3 is CASSLQDRVGGELFF. CDR3 nucleotides: TGTGCCAGCAGTTTACAGGACAGGGTAGGCGGGGAGCTGTTTTTT.

This chain links TRBV20-1 with TRBJ1-1, with D possibly matching TRBD1 (6 bases). The CDR3 is made up of 14 amino acids. The V gene's germline CDR1 is DFQATT and CDR2 SNEGSKA (reference sequence). V dropped 0 bases and J dropped 11 bases, with 19 bases sitting between them. Written as DNA, the CDR3 is TGCAGTGCTAGAGATCAGGGGACGTCTTGGGGTGCTTTCTTT. Translated: CSARDQGTSWGAFF.

This clonotype was recorded many times. The rearrangement links TRBV15 to TRBJ1-1; D is possibly TRBD1 (5 bases). CDR1 LNHNV and CDR2 YYDKDF come from the germline V gene (reference sequence). The CDR3 is 16 amino acids. Trimming removed 3 bases at V and 5 bases at J, with 19 bases between. CDR3 in amino acids: CATSRGSSAGRTEAFF. CDR3 nucleotides: TGTGCCACCAGCAGGGGTTCTTCGGCAGGGCGGACTGAAGCTTTCTTT.

This chain joins TRBV4-1 and TRBJ2-7; 11 nucleotides agree with TRBD1. Trimming took 6 bases from V and 4 from J; bases not matched to a gene: 8. Germline CDR1 is MGHRA and CDR2 is YSYEKL. CDR3 length: 15 residues. Here the CDR3 reads CASRAPGQGVYEQYF. The CDR3 nucleotides are TGCGCCAGCAGGGCACCGGGACAGGGGGTTTACGAGCAGTACTTC.

The chain is built from TRBV2 and TRBJ1-6, with D unresolved. The germline CDR1 and CDR2 sequences are SNHLY and FYNNEI. V lost 3 bases and J lost 10, with 10 bases in between. The CDR3 sequence is 13 residues long. The CDR3 sequence is CASSEIVESPLHF. The CDR3, as DNA: TGTGCCAGCAGTGAGATCGTTGAATCACCCCTCCACTTT.

This chain links TRBV19 with TRBJ1-1; no definite D call. CDR3 length: 13 residues. Trimming took 3 bases from V and 4 from J, leaving 9 bases between them. Germline V CDR1 and CDR2: LNHDA, SQIVND (reference sequence). This CDR3 is CASSMGIGTEAFF. The CDR3 nucleotides are TGTGCCAGTAGTATGGGAATTGGCACTGAAGCTTTCTTT. The full variable domain, in which reference TRBV19 and TRBJ1-1 provide the parts outside the CDR3, is DGGITQSPKYLFRKEGQNVTLSCEQNLNHDAMYWYRQDPGQGLRLIYYSQIVNDFQKGDIAEGYSVSREKKESFPLTVTSAQKNPTAFYLCASSMGIGTEAFFGQGTRLTVV.

This clonotype was found many times. The V and J genes are TRBV12-3 or TRBV12-4 and TRBJ1-1, with D possibly matching TRBD1 (5 bases). V lost 2 bases, J lost 0 bases, and 10 bases lay in between. This CDR3 region has 15 residues. This chain's CDR3 is CASSLRGVMNTEAFF. The CDR3 nucleotides are TGTGCCAGCAGTTTAAGGGGAGTTATGAACACTGAAGCTTTCTTT.